Below, one TCR beta chain is given with its context. Original handling: By means of reference gene primer amplification, nucleated cell counts were estimated. Sequencing was performed with immunoSEQ multiplex PCR; in TCRdb, only in-frame clones are kept and a portion is missing. V, J and clone size are taken as reported in that table, and D and trimming were inferred from the DNA itself. This sample yields about 100,000 clones, of which about 89% are seen a single time; less than 1.5% belongs to the top ten. This entry comes from a study of blood T cell repertoires in COVID-19. Background on the study: The cDNA or gDNA used as material had been derived from T cells, B-cell-depleted T cells, or PBMCs.

V lost 3 bases, J lost 4 bases, and 13 bases lay in between. CDR1 and CDR2 from the germline V gene are LNHDA and SQIVND (reference sequence). The CDR3 consists of 14 residues. Sequenced: peripheral blood. This TCR derives from a woman aged 25 to 39 with acute or convalescent COVID-19. V usage is TRBV19 and J usage is TRBJ2-7, with D possibly being TRBD2 (6 bases). The CDR3 DNA follows: TGTGCCAGTAGTATGGGGCCCGGGGGTTACGAGCAGTACTTC. This codes for CASSMGPGGYEQYF.